The 32 T cell receptor beta chains listed next were all sequenced from one sample in a study of cytomegalovirus exposure and HLA in healthy donors. 60 Vbeta and 13 Jbeta primers were used in PCR. Using immunoSEQ multiplex PCR, the repertoire was profiled, and TCRdb retains in-frame clones only, with some absent. Among 150,000 or so clones listed, more than 75% were seen once. Specimen: PBMCs. All receptors come from a woman aged 40 to 50 in good health and CMV-seronegative.

This chain joins TRBV19 and TRBJ1-2; D might be TRBD1 (5 bases). Germline values: CDR1 LNHDA, CDR2 SQIVND (reference sequence). Trimming shortened V by 5 bases and J by 3 bases, and 10 bases separated the two germline ends. CDR3 length: 13 amino acids. The CDR3 spells CASSPTAYYGYTF. The CDR3 DNA reads as TGTGCCAGTAGTCCGACAGCTTACTATGGCTACACCTTC.

The chain uses TRBV4-3 and TRBJ2-1, with TRBD2 identical over 8 bases. Germline V lookup: CDR1 LGHNA, CDR2 YSLEER. The junction had 13 bases not matched to a gene; V was cut back by 3 bases and J by 3 bases. This CDR3 comprises 18 residues. CDR3 bases: TGCGCCAGCAGCCACTACGGTCCAGATAGCGGGAACTACAATGAGCAGTTCTTC. Translated, it gives CASSHYGPDSGNYNEQFF.

The chain joins TRBV6-5 to TRBJ2-7; D is uncertain. V was trimmed by 5 bases and J by 2 bases, leaving 13 bases between them. The germline V gene has CDR1 MNHEY and CDR2 SVGAGI. The CDR3 consists of 14 residues. The chain's CDR3 is CASSLRHATYEQYF. CDR3 nucleotides: TGTGCCAGCAGTCTCCGACACGCTACCTACGAGCAGTACTTC.

V usage is TRBV7-6 and J usage is TRBJ2-7; TRBD2 is a possible D gene (6 bases). Germline CDR1 and CDR2: SGHVS and FNYEAQ. Trimming removed 5 bases from V and 3 bases from J, with 20 bases in between. The CDR3 is 16 amino acids. The CDR3 coding sequence is TGTGCCAGCAGCGATAGGAGGGTGGTGGGGTACTACGAGCAGTACTTC. It encodes CASSDRRVVGYYEQYF.

The chain links TRBV7-9 to TRBJ1-2; a weak D match, TRBD1 (5 bases). V was pared by 5 bases and J by 3 bases, with 13 bases between. The CDR3 spans 14 residues. Germline-derived CDR1 and CDR2 are SEHNR and FQNEAQ (reference sequence). DNA for the CDR3: TGTGCCAGCAGCGTTGGGGCCTTAGACTATGGCTACACCTTC. It encodes CASSVGALDYGYTF. The whole variable domain, filled in from reference TRBV7-9 and TRBJ1-2, reads DTGVSQNPRHKITKRGQNVTFRCDPISEHNRLYWYRQTLGQGPEFLTYFQNEAQLEKSRLLSDRFSAERPKGSFSTLEIQRTEQGDSAMYLCASSVGALDYGYTFGSGTRLTVV.

With respect to this clone: At one boundary the junction diverges from the germline segment, which might be a read error. The chain joins TRBV5-1 to TRBJ2-6, with a possible D match to TRBD2 (6 bases). This CDR3 is 18 amino acids long. Germline V gene data show CDR1 as SGHRS and CDR2 as YFSETQ. CDR3 nucleotides: TGCGCCAGCAGCTTGGCCGGGAGTAGTAGCTCTGGGGCCAACGGCCTGACTTTC. Translated, it gives CASSLAGSSSSGANGLTF.

This clone has only a few counts. J is TRBJ2-2 and V is TRBV30, with a tentative D call TRBD2 (6 bases). CDR3 length equals 14 residues. Deletions cut 3 bases from V and 3 bases from J, with 11 bases between. Germline V lookup: CDR1 GTSNPN, CDR2 SVGIG (reference sequence). CDR3 region: CAWRWGEYTGELFF. CDR3 nucleotides: TGTGCCTGGAGGTGGGGGGAGTACACCGGGGAGCTGTTTTTT.

This clone was recorded once. This chain joins TRBV4-2 and TRBJ2-1; 7 nucleotides agree with TRBD2. The CDR3 runs 13 residues. Unmatched junction bases numbered 4, after V lost 3 bases and J lost 8 bases. Germline values: CDR1 LGHNA, CDR2 YNFKEQ. This chain's CDR3 is CASSQGEGDEQFF. The CDR3 coding sequence is TGTGCCAGCAGCCAGGGGGAGGGCGATGAGCAGTTCTTC.

The chain recombines TRBV6-1 with TRBJ2-3, with 13 bases aligning to TRBD2. With 3 bases clipped from V and 6 bases from J, the junction kept 3 bases outside the gene matches. This CDR3 has 15 residues. CDR1 and CDR2 from the germline V gene are MNHNS and SASEGT. CDR3 nucleotide sequence: TGTGCCAGCAGTGAGAGACTAGCGGGAGGCGATACGCAGTATTTT. It specifies CASSERLAGGDTQYF.

This clone was recorded only once. This rearrangement joins TRBV6-7 to TRBJ2-2, with D possibly matching TRBD1 (5 bases). TRBV6-7 belongs to the ORF category, with a function that is uncertain. Between the trimmed V and J ends, which lost 4 bases and 5 bases, there was a span of 14 bases. The CDR3 length is 15 residues. As DNA, the CDR3 is TGTGCCAGCAGTTCCCGCTCACAGGAAACCGGGGAGCTGTTTTTT. This encodes CASSSRSQETGELFF.

The V and J genes are TRBV6-5 and TRBJ2-5, with D unresolved. Trimming removed 8 bases at V and 4 bases at J, with 17 bases between. Looked up from germline, CDR1 is MNHEY and CDR2 is SVGAGI. CDR3 length equals 14 residues. The CDR3 bases are TGTGCCAGCCTAGGTACGGCGCGCGGAGAGACCCAGTACTTC. Translating gives CASLGTARGETQYF.

The CDR3 loop is CASSLKGANQPQHF. The CDR3 bases are TGTGCCAGCAGTTTAAAGGGGGCCAATCAGCCCCAGCATTTT. The chain carries TRBV27 and TRBJ1-5; 7 nucleotides agree with TRBD1. The germline V gene has CDR1 MNHEY and CDR2 SMNVEV (reference sequence). V trimming: 2 bases; J trimming: 3 bases; junction bases outside the gene matches: 1. This CDR3 comprises 14 residues.

The gene calls are TRBV4-3 and TRBJ2-3, with a tentative D call TRBD2 (5 bases). The length of the CDR3 is 17 residues. Germline CDR1 reads LGHNA; CDR2 reads YSLEER. Trimming removed 4 bases at V and 2 bases at J, with 19 bases between. Here the CDR3 DNA reads TGCGCCAGCAGCCCTGGCGAGCCGGGCGGGTTCACAGATACGCAGTATTTT. This gives the protein CASSPGEPGGFTDTQYF.

This chain uses TRBV5-1 with TRBJ1-1; tentative D call: TRBD1 (5 bases). CDR1 is SGHRS and CDR2 is YFSETQ in the germline V gene. The CDR3 consists of 14 residues. Trimming left V 3 bases short and J 4 bases short, with 13 bases between. This CDR3 is CASSYTRDGTEAFF. CDR3 DNA sequence: TGCGCCAGCAGCTACACGCGGGACGGCACTGAAGCTTTCTTT.

The V and J genes are TRBV2 and TRBJ2-7, with a tentative D call TRBD1 (7 bases). This CDR3 spans 15 amino acids. Trimming shortened V by 1 base and J by 2 bases, and 12 bases separated the two germline ends. The V gene's germline CDR1 is SNHLY and CDR2 FYNNEI. CDR3 region: CASSEGGTAPYEQYF. CDR3 DNA sequence: TGTGCCAGCAGTGAAGGCGGGACAGCTCCCTACGAGCAGTACTTC.

The table lists this clone with a count of one. The chain has TRBV13 and TRBJ1-6; 8 nucleotides line up with TRBD1. J gave up 4 bases and V 2 bases, and 10 bases lay outside the gene matches. Germline lookup yields CDR1 PRHDT and CDR2 FYEKMQ (reference sequence). This CDR3 comprises 18 residues. The CDR3 loop reads CASSLRGTGTRYNSPLHF. For the CDR3, the DNA is TGTGCCAGCAGCTTAAGGGGGACAGGAACCCGGTATAATTCACCCCTCCACTTT.

The chain is built from TRBV9 and TRBJ1-4, with D possibly matching TRBD1 (6 bases). Germline values: CDR1 SGDLS, CDR2 YYNGEE. V was clipped by 2 bases and J by 8 bases, with 13 bases between them. The CDR3 length is 14 residues. The CDR3 loop is CASSVGTKGEKLFF. CDR3 nucleotides: TGTGCCAGCAGCGTCGGGACAAAGGGAGAAAAACTGTTTTTT.

The J gene is TRBJ2-7, the V gene TRBV5-4; TRBD2 matches 9 bases. V lost 4 bases and J lost 2; bases outside the gene matches: 7. This CDR3 has 15 residues. Germline V gene data show CDR1 as SGHNT and CDR2 as YYREEE (reference sequence). As DNA, the CDR3 is TGTGCCAGCAGCAGTAGCGGGGGCCTCACCTACGAGCAGTACTTC. Protein: CASSSSGGLTYEQYF.

CDR3 bases: TGTGCCAGCAGCTTTTCAGGGGGAACTGGAAACACCATATATTTT. Translation gives CASSFSGGTGNTIYF. This chain connects TRBV11-2 to TRBJ1-3; 7 positions match TRBD1. CDR1 and CDR2 (germline): SGHAT, FQNNGV. With 3 bases clipped from V and 2 bases from J, the junction kept 4 bases outside the gene matches. This CDR3 region has 15 residues. Complete variable domain (other parts from reference TRBV11-2 and TRBJ1-3): EAGVAQSPRYKIIEKRQSVAFWCNPISGHATLYWYQQILGQGPKLLIQFQNNGVVDDSQLPKDRFSAERLKGVDSTLKIQPAKLEDSAVYLCASSFSGGTGNTIYFGEGSWLTVV.

This chain uses TRBV10-3 with TRBJ2-3, with 10 bases identical to TRBD2. Germline V gives CDR1 ENHRY, CDR2 SYGVKD. V lost 4 bases to trimming and J lost 1 base; unmatched junction nucleotides: 5. The CDR3 length is 16 residues. CDR3: CAISGASGGRTDTQYF. The CDR3 DNA reads TGTGCCATCAGTGGAGCTAGCGGGGGACGCACAGATACGCAGTATTTT.

The chain has TRBV5-6 and TRBJ2-2; 8 nucleotides line up with TRBD1. With 3 bases clipped from V and 6 bases from J, the junction kept 13 bases outside the gene matches. This CDR3 comprises 17 residues. Germline CDR1 SGHDT, CDR2 YYEEEE. CDR3 DNA sequence: TGTGCCAGCAGCTCCCTCCTGCAGGGGGCTCAATCCGGGGAGCTGTTTTTT. Protein sequence: CASSSLLQGAQSGELFF.

The chain uses TRBV5-4 and TRBJ1-1; 9 nucleotides match TRBD1. V was clipped by 4 bases and J by 0 bases; unmatched bases: 4. The germline gives CDR1 SGHNT, CDR2 YYREEE (reference sequence). This CDR3 is built from 15 residues. The CDR3 nucleotides are TGTGCCAGCAGCCCGGGACAGGGCCTGAACACTGAAGCTTTCTTT. It yields the protein CASSPGQGLNTEAFF.

The V call is TRBV7-8, the J call TRBJ2-7; 7 nucleotides match TRBD2. V lost 1 base, J lost 3 bases, and 6 bases stayed unmatched. CDR1 and CDR2 (germline): SGHVS, FQNEAQ. The CDR3 totals 15 residues. The CDR3 sequence: CASSLGAGAGYEQYF. For the CDR3, the DNA is TGTGCCAGCAGCTTAGGGGCGGGAGCAGGCTACGAGCAGTACTTC.

V is TRBV11-3 and J is TRBJ1-3, with TRBD1 matching 7 bases. Germline V lookup: CDR1 SGHNT, CDR2 YENEEA. J lost 0 bases, V lost 4 bases, and 9 bases had no gene match. The CDR3 extends over 17 amino acids. The CDR3 region is CASSSRDRLNSGNTIYF. In DNA, the CDR3 is TGTGCCAGCAGCTCACGGGACAGATTAAACTCTGGAAACACCATATATTTT.

CDR3 in DNA: TGTGCCAGCAGCTTCCCGGGACTAGCGGTTGAGACCCAGTACTTC. This encodes CASSFPGLAVETQYF. The rearrangement uses TRBV28 and TRBJ2-5; 11 nucleotides match TRBD2. V trimming: 6 bases; J trimming: 5 bases; junction bases outside the gene matches: 8. The CDR3 is 15 residues long. Germline CDR1 reads MDHEN; CDR2 reads SYDVKM. Based on the CDR3 plus reference TRBV28 and TRBJ2-5, the full variable domain is DVKVTQSSRYLVKRTGEKVFLECVQDMDHENMFWYRQDPGLGLRLIYFSYDVKMKEKGDIPEGYSVSREKKERFSLILESASTNQTSMYLCASSFPGLAVETQYFGPGTRLLVL.

This chain joins TRBV29-1 and TRBJ2-1; TRBD2 matches at 11 bases. With V trimmed by 6 bases and J by 8 bases, 9 bases remained unmatched. CDR3 length: 14 residues. The germline gives CDR1 SQVTM, CDR2 ANQGSEA. The CDR3 sequence: CSVTSGGRWDEQFF. DNA of the CDR3: TGCAGCGTCACTAGCGGGGGTAGGTGGGATGAGCAGTTCTTC.

V and J are TRBV28 and TRBJ2-7; TRBD2 might be the D (7 bases). Trimming stripped 4 bases from V and 5 bases from J, with 21 bases between. The CDR3 has 16 residues. CDR1 and CDR2 (germline): MDHEN, SYDVKM. The DNA for the CDR3 is TGTGCCAGCAGTTCCCCCCGGGGGGCCTTCTTCCACGAGCAGTACTTC. Protein: CASSSPRGAFFHEQYF.

With respect to this clone: The germline gene is not matched at one end of the junction; a read error may be the cause. CDR3: CASSLAPYLKLFYEQYF. The CDR3 DNA reads TGTGCCAGCAGCCTAGCCCCTTACCTCAAGCTCTTTTACGAGCAGTACTTC. The V and J genes are TRBV7-8 and TRBJ2-7, with D perhaps matching TRBD2 (5 bases). This CDR3 has 17 residues. Germline CDR1 SGHVS, CDR2 FQNEAQ.

The V gene is TRBV28, the J gene TRBJ2-7; 8 bases match TRBD2. Germline trimming cut 7 bases from V and 9 bases from J; bases unmatched to any gene: 17. Germline lookup yields CDR1 MDHEN and CDR2 SYDVKM. There are 15 residues in the CDR3. For the CDR3, the DNA is TGTGCCAGCAACGGGGGGGGGTGGCAGCGATCGGGGCAGTACTTC. It codes for CASNGGGWQRSGQYF.

The genes are TRBV11-1 and TRBJ2-3; D gene ambiguous. This CDR3 region has 14 residues. Germline V gene lookup returns CDR1 SGHAT and CDR2 FQDESV (reference sequence). Between the trimmed V and J ends, which lost 5 bases and 0 bases, there was a span of 9 bases. The CDR3 loop is CASSAQTSTDTQYF. The CDR3 bases are TGTGCCAGCAGCGCCCAGACTAGCACAGATACGCAGTATTTT.

In DNA, the CDR3 is TGCGCCAGCAGCCATGAGAGCGGGGGGAGGGCAGATACGCAGTATTTT. Amino acid sequence: CASSHESGGRADTQYF. The chain is built from TRBV4-3 and TRBJ2-3, with 9 bases identical to TRBD2. The J segment lost 4 bases and the V segment lost 3 bases, leaving 8 bases of the junction unmatched. Germline lookup yields CDR1 LGHNA and CDR2 YSLEER. The CDR3 has 16 amino acids.

This chain links TRBV11-3 with TRBJ2-7, with 7 bases matching TRBD1. From germline, CDR1 is SGHNT and CDR2 YENEEA. The V and J ends lost 6 bases and 0 bases, in that order; junction bases with no gene match: 8. CDR3 size: 15 residues. CDR3 sequence: CASSWGTAFSYEQYF. CDR3 DNA: TGTGCCAGCAGTTGGGGGACAGCCTTCTCCTACGAGCAGTACTTC. Full variable domain (remainder filled in from reference TRBV11-3 and TRBJ2-7): EAGVVQSPRYKIIEKKQPVAFWCNPISGHNTLYWYLQNLGQGPELLIRYENEEAVDDSQLPKDRFSAERLKGVDSTLKIQPAELGDSAVYLCASSWGTAFSYEQYFGPGTRLTVT.